Following are 27 T cell receptor beta chains from one sample sequenced in a study of neurological immune-mediated disorders. Via MiXCR, TCRdb re-called the 5' RACE reads, giving one row per CDR3 protein. The sample consists of some 86,000 distinct CDR3 sequences, just over 2.5% of them appearing once. Sequences were obtained from PBMCs. Source of these receptors: a woman in her twenties or thirties with multiple sclerosis.

This clonotype was detected many times. The chain has TRBV7-8 and TRBJ2-7; 14 nucleotides agree with TRBD2. The V gene's germline CDR1 is SGHVS and CDR2 FQNEAQ. J was trimmed by 7 bases and V by 4 bases; bases with no gene match: 12. This CDR3 has 17 residues. CDR3 protein: CASSSRKGTSGRGEQYF. CDR3 bases: TGTGCCAGCAGCTCTAGGAAAGGGACTAGCGGGAGAGGGGAGCAGTACTTC.

This clonotype was recorded at least ten times. The chain is built from TRBV6-2 or TRBV6-3 and TRBJ1-2, with a possible D match to TRBD1 (5 bases). There are 14 residues in the CDR3. V was clipped by 8 bases and J by 10 bases, with 23 bases between them. Looked up from germline, CDR1 is MNHEY and CDR2 is SVGEGT. The CDR3, as DNA: TGTGCCAGCGCCAACTCGGGACGGAGGTTAGTCTACACCTTC. Its translation: CASANSGRRLVYTF.

This clonotype showed up many times. The V call is TRBV29-1, the J call TRBJ2-1, with D maybe TRBD1 (5 bases). Germline V gene lookup returns CDR1 SQVTM and CDR2 ANQGSEA. The CDR3 has 11 amino acids. V lost 3 bases to trimming and J lost 8 bases, with 8 bases between them. The CDR3 loop reads CSVEGPDEQFF. The CDR3 region has the DNA TGCAGCGTTGAGGGGCCGGATGAGCAGTTCTTC.

This clonotype was seen repeatedly, ten times or more. The chain combines TRBV12-3 or TRBV12-4 with TRBJ1-1; 7 nucleotides match TRBD1. There are 13 residues in the CDR3. V trimming: 6 bases; J trimming: 3 bases; junction bases outside the gene matches: 4. Written as DNA, the CDR3 is TGTGCCAGCAGCGACAGGGTTCACACTGAAGCTTTCTTT. Translating gives CASSDRVHTEAFF.

This clonotype was recorded at least ten times. The chain has TRBV7-9 and TRBJ2-1, with 9 bases identical to TRBD1. This CDR3 has 14 residues. Trimming at V came to 8 bases and at J to 9 bases, leaving 11 bases not matched to a gene. Germline V lookup: CDR1 SEHNR, CDR2 FQNEAQ (reference sequence). The CDR3 loop is CASGPPGQGSEQFF. In DNA form, the CDR3 reads TGTGCCAGCGGACCGCCGGGACAGGGTTCTGAGCAGTTCTTC. Complete variable domain (other parts from reference TRBV7-9 and TRBJ2-1): DTGVSQNPRHKITKRGQNVTFRCDPISEHNRLYWYRQTLGQGPEFLTYFQNEAQLEKSRLLSDRFSAERPKGSFSTLEIQRTEQGDSAMYLCASGPPGQGSEQFFGPGTRLTVL.

There are many counts of this clonotype. This chain uses TRBV7-2 with TRBJ1-2; tentative D call: TRBD1 (6 bases). The CDR3 runs to 12 residues. Germline V lookup: CDR1 SGHTA, CDR2 FQGNSA. V lost 3 bases to trimming and J lost 6 bases, with 8 bases between them. DNA of the CDR3: TGTGCCAGCAGCTTCAGGGGCGATGGCTACACCTTC. It specifies CASSFRGDGYTF.

There are many counts of this clonotype. This chain links TRBV6-4 with TRBJ2-1; D gene uncertain. The CDR3 runs 12 residues. Between the trimmed V and J ends, which lost 5 bases and 6 bases, there was a span of 8 bases. Germline lookup yields CDR1 MRHNA and CDR2 SNTAGT. The CDR3 nucleotides are TGTGCCAGCAGTAGTCGTAGCAATGAGCAGTTCTTC. Protein sequence: CASSSRSNEQFF.

This clonotype was observed at least ten times. The chain has TRBV7-3 and TRBJ2-2; tentative D call: TRBD2 (5 bases). CDR3 length: 12 amino acids. Germline CDR1 is SGHTA and CDR2 is FQGTGA. V lost 8 bases and J 6 bases, leaving 10 bases between the germline ends. The chain's CDR3 is CASGSGSGELFF. CDR3 nucleotide sequence: TGTGCCAGCGGGAGCGGATCCGGGGAGCTGTTTTTT. Variable domain in full (rest from reference TRBV7-3 and TRBJ2-2): GAGVSQTPSNKVTEKGKYVELRCDPISGHTALYWYRQSLGQGPEFLIYFQGTGAADDSGLPNDRFFAVRPEGSVSTLKIQRTERGDSAVYLCASGSGSGELFFGEGSRLTVL.

This clonotype appeared many times. The chain combines TRBV12-3 or TRBV12-4 with TRBJ2-6; D is unresolved. The CDR3 loop spans 13 amino acids. V lost 6 bases and J lost 4, with 7 bases in between. The CDR3: CASRGAGANVLTF. For the CDR3, the DNA is TGTGCCAGCAGGGGCGCCGGGGCCAACGTCCTGACTTTC.

This clonotype was recorded at least ten times. V gene TRBV7-8 combines with J gene TRBJ2-1; 12 bases are shared with TRBD1. Germline lookup yields CDR1 SGHVS and CDR2 FQNEAQ. The CDR3 loop spans 17 amino acids. With V trimmed by 0 bases and J by 7 bases, 7 bases remained unmatched. As DNA, the CDR3 is TGTGCCAGCAGCTTAGCGGCCGGGACAGGGGGCGGGAATGAGCAGTTCTTC. This translates into CASSLAAGTGGGNEQFF.

This clonotype has a count of ten or more. The chain links TRBV20-1 to TRBJ1-2; D is unclear. V was clipped by 1 base and J by 6 bases, with 3 bases between them. This CDR3 comprises 10 residues. In germline, CDR1 is DFQATT, CDR2 SNEGSKA (reference sequence). DNA of the CDR3: TGCAGTGCTAGAGGGGATGGCTACACCTTC. Its translation is CSARGDGYTF.

This clonotype was counted many times. The chain joins TRBV29-1 to TRBJ1-1, with 7 bases identical to TRBD1. V lost 7 bases, J lost 8 bases, and 4 bases stayed unmatched. CDR1 is SQVTM, CDR2 ANQGSEA, per germline. This CDR3 contains 10 residues. CDR3 in amino acids: CSAGDREAFF. DNA of the CDR3: TGCAGCGCCGGGGACAGAGAAGCTTTCTTT.

This clonotype has a count of ten or more. J is TRBJ2-7 and V is TRBV7-2; perhaps D is TRBD1 or TRBD2 (7 bases each). The germline V gene encodes CDR1 SGHTA and CDR2 FQGNSA. Trimming took 5 bases from V and 2 from J, leaving 22 bases between them. The CDR3 has 17 amino acids. The CDR3, as DNA: TGTGCCAGCAGCCCCCGAGCGGGACAGTTTGAGGCCTACGAGCAGTACTTC. Amino acid sequence: CASSPRAGQFEAYEQYF.

This clonotype was recorded at least ten times. This chain links TRBV7-9 with TRBJ2-1; possibly TRBD2 for D (6 bases). Germline values: CDR1 SEHNR, CDR2 FQNEAQ (reference sequence). The CDR3 contains 15 residues. V was cut by 5 bases and J by 5 bases, with 16 bases left in between. CDR3 region: CASSPPGLPDNEQFF. CDR3 bases: TGTGCCAGCAGCCCACCCGGACTACCAGACAATGAGCAGTTCTTC.

This clonotype was seen at least ten times. This rearrangement joins TRBV20-1 to TRBJ2-3, with 12 bases fitting TRBD2. With 0 bases clipped from V and 4 bases from J, the junction kept 8 bases outside the gene matches. In germline, CDR1 is DFQATT, CDR2 SNEGSKA (reference sequence). This CDR3 has 17 amino acids. CDR3 DNA sequence: TGCAGTGCTAGAGATCAGAGACTAGCGGGAGAAGCAGATACGCAGTATTTT. This translates into CSARDQRLAGEADTQYF.

This clonotype has at least ten counts. The rearrangement uses TRBV5-1 and TRBJ2-5; D is perhaps TRBD2 (7 bases). V lost 4 bases and J lost 5, with 18 bases in between. Germline assignment: CDR1 SGHRS and CDR2 YFSETQ. This CDR3 has 15 amino acids. CDR3 amino acids: CASSDGTPGGETQYF. The CDR3 coding sequence is TGCGCCAGCAGCGACGGGACCCCGGGGGGCGAGACCCAGTACTTC.

This clonotype was recorded many times. V and J are TRBV20-1 and TRBJ2-1; 7 bases align to TRBD2. The V gene's germline CDR1 is DFQATT and CDR2 SNEGSKA (reference sequence). This CDR3 contains 14 residues. V was pared by 7 bases and J by 0 bases, with 6 bases of the junction left unmatched. The CDR3 region has the DNA TGCAGTGTTGAGCGGGAAAGCTCCTACAATGAGCAGTTCTTC. Protein: CSVERESSYNEQFF.

This clonotype was recorded at least ten times. The DNA for the CDR3 is TGTGCCAGCGCATTAGGTCGGGACACGGTATTTGGGGAGCTGTTTTTT. Translation gives CASALGRDTVFGELFF. The chain has TRBV6-6 and TRBJ2-2; D is perhaps TRBD1 (6 bases). Trimming removed 8 bases from V and 8 bases from J, with 24 bases in between. The V gene's germline CDR1 is MNHNY and CDR2 SVGAGI (reference sequence). The CDR3 is made up of 16 amino acids.

This clonotype was observed a handful of times. The chain couples TRBV5-1 to TRBJ2-3, with 8 bases that match TRBD2. V dropped 7 bases and J dropped 1; count of bases not matched to a gene: 8. The CDR3 is 15 residues long. CDR1 and CDR2 (germline): SGHRS, YFSETQ. The CDR3 DNA follows: TGCGCCAGCTCACCGTCGACTAGCGGCACAGATACGCAGTATTTT. Encoded protein: CASSPSTSGTDTQYF.

This clonotype was observed at least ten times. The chain is built from TRBV5-1 and TRBJ2-1; TRBD2 is a possible D gene (6 bases). Germline CDR1 is SGHRS and CDR2 is YFSETQ. The CDR3 sequence is 18 residues long. V shed 2 bases and J shed 3 bases, with 21 bases lying between them. Here the CDR3 DNA reads TGCGCCAGCAGCTTCGTAAGCGTTACGGGAGAACTCTACAATGAGCAGTTCTTC. Protein product: CASSFVSVTGELYNEQFF. The full variable domain, with the rest looked up from reference TRBV5-1 and TRBJ2-1, is KAGVTQTPRYLIKTRGQQVTLSCSPISGHRSVSWYQQTPGQGLQFLFEYFSETQRNKGNFPGRFSGRQFSNSRSEMNVSTLELGDSALYLCASSFVSVTGELYNEQFFGPGTRLTVL.

This clonotype was counted ten times or more. The rearrangement uses TRBV9 and TRBJ2-3; perhaps TRBD1 as D (6 bases). The CDR3 has 16 amino acids. Per germline, CDR1 SGDLS and CDR2 YYNGEE. V was trimmed by 0 bases and J by 2 bases, leaving 13 bases between them. The CDR3 spells CASSVAGGTYTDTQYF. In nucleotides, the CDR3 is TGTGCCAGCAGCGTAGCTGGGGGCACCTACACAGATACGCAGTATTTT.

This clonotype was seen ten or more times. The chain employs TRBV7-2 and TRBJ2-4, with D perhaps assigned TRBD1 or TRBD2 (5 bases each). Germline loops: CDR1 SGHTA, CDR2 FQGNSA. Trimming took off 4 bases at V and 9 bases at J, with 16 bases between the two ends. The CDR3 is 14 amino acids. The CDR3 coding sequence is TGTGCCAGCAGCTCCTCAGGGACCACGGTCATTCAGTACTTC. It yields the protein CASSSSGTTVIQYF.

This clonotype was counted many times. The V gene is TRBV7-9, the J gene TRBJ2-7; 9 bases fit TRBD1. The CDR3 runs 13 residues. The germline CDR1 and CDR2 sequences are SEHNR and FQNEAQ (reference sequence). The V gene end was trimmed by 6 bases and the J gene end by 2 bases; junction bases not matched to a gene: 2. CDR3 amino acids: CASSRQGAYEQYF. CDR3 nucleotides: TGTGCCAGCAGTCGACAGGGGGCCTACGAGCAGTACTTC.

This clonotype showed up many times. The CDR3: CASRSSSYEQYF. CDR3 nucleotides: TGTGCCAGCAGGAGCAGCTCCTACGAGCAGTACTTC. The chain is built from TRBV6-5 and TRBJ2-7; D remains ambiguous. V dropped 6 bases and J dropped 0 bases, with 6 bases sitting between them. The CDR3 is 12 amino acids. The germline V gene has CDR1 MNHEY and CDR2 SVGAGI.

This clonotype was observed at least ten times. The chain combines TRBV7-6 with TRBJ1-4, with TRBD1 matching over 7 bases. CDR1 is SGHVS, CDR2 FNYEAQ, per germline. V shed 5 bases and J 7 bases; nucleotides not matched to a gene: 1. The CDR3 is 12 residues long. The CDR3 coding sequence is TGTGCCAGCAGCCGACAGGGTGAAAAACTGTTTTTT. Protein sequence: CASSRQGEKLFF.

This clonotype was counted at least ten times. The genes are TRBV7-2 and TRBJ2-5; D unclear. The length of the CDR3 is 12 residues. Germline-derived CDR1 and CDR2 are SGHTA and FQGNSA. With 3 bases removed from V and 1 base from J, the gap between germline ends came to 3 bases. The CDR3 region has the DNA TGTGCCAGCAGCTTGCTCCAAGAGACCCAGTACTTC. It codes for CASSLLQETQYF.

This clonotype was observed at least ten times. Since the CDR3 does not end with the conserved phenylalanine or tryptophan, this likely comes from a read error. The chain uses TRBV7-9 and TRBJ1-1; D remains unclear. Trimming cost V 4 bases and J 4 bases, with 10 bases left between them. This CDR3 has 13 residues. Germline CDR1 reads SEHNR; CDR2 reads FQNEAQ (reference sequence). The CDR3 DNA sequence: TGTGCCAGCAGCTCCGCCCGGGGCACTGAAGCTTTCCTT. Its protein is CASSSARGTEAFL.